This T cell receptor beta chain was found in a study of blood T cell repertoires in COVID-19. On the study more broadly: Sources were T cells, B-cell-depleted T cells, or PBMCs; the material itself was cDNA or gDNA.

The trim removed 7 bases at V and 4 bases at J, leaving 12 bases unmatched. The CDR3 runs to 17 residues. The germline V gene encodes CDR1 SNHLY and CDR2 FYNNEI. This clone appeared once. How the authors handled the data: Amplification from reference gene primers served as the basis for estimated nucleated cell counts. Sequenced by immunoSEQ multiplex PCR; TCRdb stores in-frame clones only, minus some. The V and J calls and the clone size are those of that table, but D and trimming were determined from the DNA. The sample yields roughly 110,000 clones, 70% to 90% seen once. The chain uses TRBV2 and TRBJ2-1; 11 nucleotides align to TRBD2. The source material was peripheral blood. The receptor was derived from a man aged 35 to 55 with acute or convalescent COVID-19. In DNA form, the CDR3 reads TGTGCCAGCATTCTAGCGGGAGGCCTTCCCGCTTACAATGAGCAGTTCTTC. This codes for CASILAGGLPAYNEQFF. Together with reference TRBV2 and TRBJ2-1, the CDR3 gives the full variable domain: EPEVTQTPSHQVTQMGQEVILRCVPISNHLYFYWYRQILGQKVEFLVSFYNNEISEKSEIFDDQFSVERPDGSNFTLKIRSTKLEDSAMYFCASILAGGLPAYNEQFFGPGTRLTVL.